A single T cell receptor (beta chain) is shown here with its context. The antigen is unknown. Genomic DNA in a quantity of around 2 micrograms was derived from cryopreserved PBMCs for TCR beta libraries. TCRdb's copy holds only in-frame clones and misses some; the assay was immunoSEQ multiplex PCR. In the table there are under 300,000 clones, 70% of which are singletons. V was clipped by 4 bases and J by 5 bases, with 16 bases between them. This CDR3 contains 15 residues. Germline CDR1 SGDLS, CDR2 YYNGEE. The sample originates from a study of cytotoxic CD8 clonotypes in ibrutinib-treated CLL. For the study at large: IGHV unmutated about 17; relapsed/refractory around twelve; treatment-naive some 16. Study-level results: Clonality was elevated at ibrutinib response and had returned toward baseline at progression.

This sequence originates from a human donor with chronic lymphocytic leukemia. This chain links TRBV9 with TRBJ2-1; weak D call: TRBD2 (6 bases). The sample consisted of PBMCs, taken after 24 months of ibrutinib treatment. CDR3 residues: CASSPRTNVHNEQFF. The DNA of the CDR3 is TGTGCCAGCAGCCCCCGGACTAATGTCCACAATGAGCAGTTCTTC.